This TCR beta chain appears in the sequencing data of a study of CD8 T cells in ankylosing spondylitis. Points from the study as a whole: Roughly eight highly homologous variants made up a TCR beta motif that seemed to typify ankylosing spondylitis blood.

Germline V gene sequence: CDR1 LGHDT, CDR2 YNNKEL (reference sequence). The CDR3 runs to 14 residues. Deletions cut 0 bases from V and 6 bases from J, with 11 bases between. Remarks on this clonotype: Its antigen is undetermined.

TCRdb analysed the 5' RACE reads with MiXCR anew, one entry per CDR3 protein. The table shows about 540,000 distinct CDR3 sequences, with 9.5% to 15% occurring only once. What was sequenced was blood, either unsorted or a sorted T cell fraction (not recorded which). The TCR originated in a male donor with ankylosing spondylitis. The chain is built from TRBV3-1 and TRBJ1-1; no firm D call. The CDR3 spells CASSQESGYPEAFF. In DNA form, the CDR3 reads TGTGCCAGCAGCCAAGAATCGGGTTACCCTGAAGCTTTCTTT.